This T cell receptor (beta chain) was profiled in a study of shared clonotypes between healthy human individuals (dated by TCRdb to the early 2020s). General notes on the study: Three men and two women, aged 18 to 49 years, made up the cohort. Blood TCR repertoires of five healthy adults were deeply sequenced to estimate repertoire size and the extent of clonotype sharing between individuals. Libraries were prepared and TCR repertoires were sequenced by different laboratories using diverse techniques, in order to increase sequencing depth and limit assay-specific biases. Between about 0.94 and 10 billion PBMCs per donor were obtained by leukapheresis.

CDR1 and CDR2 were assigned from the germline V gene as SGDLS and YYNGEE. V is pruned by 4 bases and J by 5 bases, leaving 8 bases of the junction without a gene match. Its CDR3 holds 15 amino acids, cysteine through phenylalanine. This entry keeps only the CDR3 DNA: 45 bases, framed from base 1. Broader findings and caveats from the paper: Sampling was restricted to blood, and TCR repertoires in tissue are likely to differ from TCR repertoires in blood. Because the study included a small number of donors, the genetic and exposure-history diversity represented was limited. Based on pairwise subsampling, the degree of clonotype sharing among donors was expected to be affected by sequencing depth.

TCR CDR3 regions were amplified from genomic DNA by multiplex PCR using the deep immunoSEQ assay. Extracted genomic DNA from each cell subset was distributed evenly across all wells of several immunoSEQ 96-well plates, and each plate was treated as a replicate. Each replicate PCR for unsorted PBMC received approximately 300 ng genomic DNA, equal to approximately 29,000 T cell genomes. Ten immunoSEQ deep assay plates were used to sequence the unsorted PBMC genomic DNA. Purified libraries were quantified with a Qubit 3.0 fluorometer, sized on a Bioanalyzer 2100, and re-quantified with the KAPA Library Quantification kit. Every immunoSEQ 96-well plate was sequenced on a separate single-read 150-cycle Illumina NextSeq 550 flow cell. Under the source paper's analysis protocol: Because the immunoSEQ output held only junctional sequences and lacked quality scores, the filtering could not match the filtering applied to full-length reads. To assign V/J genes and CDR3, sequences were annotated against IMGT germline references using PyIR, a Python wrapper for IgBLAST v1.9. Reads with weak V/J assignments (E-value above 1e-6), missing CDR3, stop codons, out-of-frame junctions, or ambiguous translated residues were removed. V3J clonotypes were defined as sequences sharing an identical inferred V gene, J gene, and CDR3 amino acid sequence. The percentage overlap between two repertoires was calculated by dividing the number of shared unique clonotypes by the size of the smaller repertoire. RTK rarefaction, the Chao1 estimator, and Recon v2.1 estimates of unobserved clonotypes were used to assess repertoire richness. Sourced from immuneACCESS, this table was stored by TCRdb with only in-frame sequences that have V and J called. A share of the clones is absent; for the studies checked, an unresolved V gene accounts for under half, and the remainder has no known explanation. The V and J calls and clone size come from that table; D and trimming were worked out from the DNA. In this sample the table shows some 470,000 clones, 76% of which occur a single time. The ten most abundant clones make up 10% to 15% of the sample.

The donors were healthy, HIV-negative adults who had no recently reported acute infections or vaccinations. Only Caucasian adults living in Nashville, Tennessee, USA were represented among the donors. In the unsorted samples, some 94 million PBMCs were counted, and genomic DNA was extracted using the QIAamp DNA Blood Mini kit. After blood collection by leukapheresis, PBMCs were isolated using Ficoll-Histopaque density gradient centrifugation and then cryopreserved in the vapor phase of liquid nitrogen. Of note for this clone: There is no known antigen for this receptor. No base quality values were provided; no much bigger clone lies one nucleotide off.

The sequence derives from a woman in her forties in good health. Some clones in this sample may be carry-over from other donors' samples. The rearrangement combines TRBV9 with TRBJ2-5, and TRBD1 aligns with 10 junction nucleotides. Sequencing used PBMCs. The sequenced DNA is TGTGCCAGCAGCACAAGACAGGGGGCATGGGAGACCCAGTACTTC. This is translated as CASSTRQGAWETQYF.